One sample yielded the 19 T cell receptor beta chains listed below, sequenced in a study of memory CD4+ T cells and cytomegalovirus serostatus. Single viable CD3+CD4+CD8-CD45RO+ cells were sorted as the memory CD4+ T cells. Generated by immunoSEQ multiplex PCR, the TCRdb table keeps only in-frame clones and is missing some. The data show under 55,000 clones, about 80% seen once. The specimen sequenced was memory CD4+ T cells from blood. These receptors were collected from an adult in good health and CMV-seropositive.

V and J are TRBV2 and TRBJ2-2; the match to TRBD2 covers 9 bases. J was trimmed by 0 bases and V by 5 bases; bases with no gene match: 7. CDR1 is SNHLY and CDR2 is FYNNEI in the germline V gene. The CDR3 length is 17 residues. CDR3 protein: CASSRLAGPANTGELFF. The CDR3 coding sequence is TGTGCCAGCAGTCGGCTAGCGGGGCCAGCGAACACCGGGGAGCTGTTTTTT.

The V call is TRBV7-3, the J call TRBJ2-5; 7 bases are shared with TRBD2. The V and J ends lost 2 bases and 4 bases, in that order; junction bases with no gene match: 4. Germline CDR1 SGHTA, CDR2 FQGTGA. The CDR3 is made up of 14 amino acids. CDR3 region: CASSLAGAGETQYF. In DNA form, the CDR3 reads TGTGCCAGCAGCTTAGCGGGAGCGGGAGAGACCCAGTACTTC.

This chain links TRBV11-2 with TRBJ2-1; no firm D call. The CDR3 is 19 amino acids. The V end lost 4 bases, the J end lost 0 bases, and 22 bases lay between the germline ends. CDR1 and CDR2 (germline): SGHAT, FQNNGV. This chain's CDR3 is CASSYPQGLLRDSYNEQFF. The CDR3 DNA reads as TGTGCCAGCAGCTATCCACAAGGCCTGTTAAGAGACTCCTACAATGAGCAGTTCTTC. Combining the CDR3 with reference TRBV11-2 and TRBJ2-1 gives the whole variable domain EAGVAQSPRYKIIEKRQSVAFWCNPISGHATLYWYQQILGQGPKLLIQFQNNGVVDDSQLPKDRFSAERLKGVDSTLKIQPAKLEDSAVYLCASSYPQGLLRDSYNEQFFGPGTRLTVL.

The chain combines TRBV19 with TRBJ2-3; a possible D gene is TRBD1 (6 bases). This CDR3 contains 15 residues. Trimming removed 6 bases from V and 1 base from J, with 14 bases in between. Germline V gene lookup returns CDR1 LNHDA and CDR2 SQIVND (reference sequence). The CDR3 spells CASSLGAGGTDTQYF. CDR3 nucleotide sequence: TGTGCCAGTAGCCTAGGGGCAGGGGGCACAGATACGCAGTATTTT.

The genes are TRBV11-2 and TRBJ2-7; D gene uncertain. CDR1 SGHAT and CDR2 FQNNGV come from the germline V gene. The germline V and J ends were trimmed by 2 bases and 3 bases, with 8 bases remaining between them. The length of the CDR3 is 13 residues. This CDR3 reads CASSLSPSYEQYF. The DNA for the CDR3 is TGTGCCAGCAGCTTATCCCCCAGCTACGAGCAGTACTTC.

This clone was picked up one time. The chain employs TRBV2 and TRBJ2-5; D gene ambiguous. CDR1 is SNHLY and CDR2 is FYNNEI in the germline V gene. There are 10 residues in the CDR3. Trimming took 6 bases from V and 1 from J, leaving 0 bases between them. CDR3 loop: CASSQETQYF. CDR3 sequence (DNA): TGTGCCAGCAGCCAAGAGACCCAGTACTTC.

The rearrangement uses TRBV27 and TRBJ2-4; TRBD1 is a possible D gene (6 bases). CDR1 is MNHEY and CDR2 is SMNVEV in the germline V gene (reference sequence). This CDR3 has 15 amino acids. Trimming left V 7 bases short and J 0 bases short, with 13 bases between. As DNA, the CDR3 is TGTGCCAGCACCACGACAGGCTCAGCCAAAAACATTCAGTACTTC. Translating gives CASTTTGSAKNIQYF.

This clone occurred once. V gene TRBV18 combines with J gene TRBJ1-1, with D perhaps matching TRBD1 (5 bases). The CDR3 totals 13 residues. With 8 bases removed from V and 1 base from J, the gap between germline ends came to 11 bases. Germline CDR1 KGHSH, CDR2 LQKENI. The DNA for the CDR3 is TGTGCCAGCCGACCAGGACAGAACACTGAAGCTTTCTTT. It yields the protein CASRPGQNTEAFF.

The J gene is TRBJ2-2, the V gene TRBV6-1; D ambiguous. The CDR3 length is 15 residues. Germline loops: CDR1 MNHNS, CDR2 SASEGT. V was cut by 0 bases and J by 4 bases, with 9 bases left in between. The CDR3 is CASSEARLITGELFF. CDR3 nucleotide sequence: TGTGCCAGCAGTGAAGCGCGGCTTATCACCGGGGAGCTGTTTTTT.

This chain joins TRBV6-1 and TRBJ2-7; D not certain. The CDR3 has 13 amino acids. Germline values: CDR1 MNHNS, CDR2 SASEGT. Between the trimmed V and J ends, which lost 0 bases and 4 bases, there was a span of 7 bases. CDR3 nucleotides: TGTGCCAGCAGTGAAGCATGGGCATACGAGCAGTACTTC. Amino acid sequence: CASSEAWAYEQYF.

The V call is TRBV7-9, the J call TRBJ1-6, with D possibly matching TRBD1 (5 bases). Trimming pared 5 bases from V and 7 bases from J, leaving 12 bases between. CDR3 length equals 14 residues. Germline V CDR1 and CDR2: SEHNR, FQNEAQ (reference sequence). CDR3 protein: CASSLQGGNSPLHF. DNA of the CDR3: TGTGCCAGCAGCCTGCAGGGTGGAAATTCACCCCTCCACTTT.

The chain links TRBV30 to TRBJ2-1; D may be TRBD1 (6 bases). The germline gives CDR1 GTSNPN, CDR2 SVGIG (reference sequence). Trimming took 0 bases from V and 7 from J, leaving 10 bases between them. The CDR3 spans 13 residues. The chain's CDR3 is CAWSVDRNNEQFF. The CDR3 DNA sequence: TGTGCCTGGAGTGTAGACAGGAATAATGAGCAGTTCTTC.

The CDR3 loop reads CASSPQGANNQPQHF. The CDR3 DNA is TGCGCCAGCAGCCCACAGGGGGCAAACAATCAGCCCCAGCATTTT. V usage is TRBV5-1 and J usage is TRBJ1-5; TRBD1 agrees at 9 bases. The V and J ends lost 4 bases and 3 bases, in that order; junction bases with no gene match: 5. The V gene's germline CDR1 is SGHRS and CDR2 YFSETQ. There are 15 residues in the CDR3.

This chain links TRBV7-8 with TRBJ2-1; TRBD2 matches at 11 bases. Germline CDR1 reads SGHVS; CDR2 reads FQNEAQ. This CDR3 is 17 amino acids long. Trimming at V came to 3 bases and at J to 6 bases, leaving 10 bases not matched to a gene. The CDR3: CASSFEAGLAAINEQFF. The CDR3 DNA sequence: TGTGCCAGCAGCTTTGAGGCGGGACTAGCGGCTATCAATGAGCAGTTCTTC.

The CDR3, as DNA: TGTGCCAGCACTGCTAAGGGCAACGAGCAGTACTTC. This sequence encodes CASTAKGNEQYF. The V gene is TRBV28, the J gene TRBJ2-7; D ambiguous. V was clipped by 7 bases and J by 5 bases, with 12 bases between them. Germline V CDR1 and CDR2: MDHEN, SYDVKM. This CDR3 comprises 12 residues.

J is TRBJ1-2 and V is TRBV6-5, with D possibly TRBD1 on 5 matching bases. The V end was cut by 2 bases, the J end by 5 bases, with 15 bases between. The V gene's germline CDR1 is MNHEY and CDR2 SVGAGI. The CDR3 is made up of 15 amino acids. The CDR3 is CASSYGDLRGYGYTF. The CDR3 nucleotides are TGTGCCAGCAGTTACGGGGACTTACGAGGTTATGGCTACACCTTC.

The gene calls are TRBV5-4 and TRBJ2-5, with D possibly being TRBD1 or TRBD2 (5 bases each). Trimming left V 4 bases short and J 2 bases short, with 12 bases between. There are 14 residues in the CDR3. Germline V CDR1 and CDR2: SGHNT, YYREEE (reference sequence). The CDR3 sequence: CASSTGTLQETQYF. The CDR3 DNA follows: TGTGCCAGCAGCACCGGGACGCTTCAAGAGACCCAGTACTTC. The full variable domain, its missing parts supplied by reference TRBV5-4 and TRBJ2-5, is ETGVTQSPTHLIKTRGQQVTLRCSSQSGHNTVSWYQQALGQGPQFIFQYYREEENGRGNFPPRFSGLQFPNYSSELNVNALELDDSALYLCASSTGTLQETQYFGPGTRLLVL.

Of note for this clone: Its ends do not fully match the called genes, so a read error is possible. This CDR3 is CASSLAHSSGTQYF. The CDR3 bases are TGTGCTAGCAGCTTAGCCCACTCGTCGGGGACCCAGTACTTC. This sequence joins TRBV7-7 and TRBJ2-5, with D uncertain. This CDR3 spans 14 amino acids. In germline, CDR1 is SSHAT, CDR2 FNYEAQ (reference sequence).

The chain has TRBV28 and TRBJ1-1, with TRBD1 as a possible D gene (6 bases). CDR3 length: 14 amino acids. Germline-derived CDR1 and CDR2 are MDHEN and SYDVKM. The V end lost 2 bases, the J end lost 5 bases, and 12 bases lay between the germline ends. The CDR3 loop is CASSLDTGLTEAFF. In DNA form, the CDR3 reads TGTGCCAGCAGTTTAGATACAGGGCTGACTGAAGCTTTCTTT.